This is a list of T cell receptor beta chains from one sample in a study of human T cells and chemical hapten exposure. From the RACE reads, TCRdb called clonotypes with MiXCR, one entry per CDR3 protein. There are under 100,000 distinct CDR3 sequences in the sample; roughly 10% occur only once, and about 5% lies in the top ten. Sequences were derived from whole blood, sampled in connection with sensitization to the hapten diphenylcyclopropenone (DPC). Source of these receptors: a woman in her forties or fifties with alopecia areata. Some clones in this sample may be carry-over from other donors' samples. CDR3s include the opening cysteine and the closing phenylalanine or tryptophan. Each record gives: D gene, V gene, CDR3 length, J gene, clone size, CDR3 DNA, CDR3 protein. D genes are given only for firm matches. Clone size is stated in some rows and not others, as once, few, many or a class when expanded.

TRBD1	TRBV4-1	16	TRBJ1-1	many	TGCGCCAGCAGCCAAAGTTGGGTCAGGGGGCCGATTGAAGCTTTCTTT	CASSQSWVRGPIEAFF
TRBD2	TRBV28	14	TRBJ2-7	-	TGTGCCAGCTTTTTCACCGGGACTAGCCGGGAGCAGTACTTC	CASFFTGTSREQYF
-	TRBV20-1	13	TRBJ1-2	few	TGCAGTGCTAGAGTTCCACCTAACTATGGCTACACCTTC	CSARVPPNYGYTF
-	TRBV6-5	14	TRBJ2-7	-	TGTGCCAGCAGTTACACCGGGACAAGCTACGAGCAGTACTTC	CASSYTGTSYEQYF
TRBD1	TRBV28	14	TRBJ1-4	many	TGTGCCAGCAGTTCGACGGGACAGTATGAAAAACTGTTTTTT	CASSSTGQYEKLFF
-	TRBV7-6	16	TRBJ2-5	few	TGTGCCAGCAGGACACTTATTAGCGGAGCCCAGGAGACCCAGTACTTC	CASRTLISGAQETQYF
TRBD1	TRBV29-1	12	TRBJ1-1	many	TGCAGCGTGGGTGACAGGGAGGCTACACCTTTCTTT	CSVGDREATPFF
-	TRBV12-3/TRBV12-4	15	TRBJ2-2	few	TGTGCCAGCAGTTTTACACAGGGTAGCTCCGGGGAGCTGTTTTTT	CASSFTQGSSGELFF
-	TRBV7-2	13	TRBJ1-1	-	TGTGCCAGCAGCTTAGCGGAGAGAACTGAAGCTTTCTTT	CASSLAERTEAFF
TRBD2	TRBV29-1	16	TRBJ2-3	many	TGCAGCGTCCAGGCCTCTAGCGGGAGGGCCTTAGATACGCAGTATTTT	CSVQASSGRALDTQYF
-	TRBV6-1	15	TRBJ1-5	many	TGTGCCAGCAACCGGGACACCCCATTTAATCAGCCCCAGCATTTT	CASNRDTPFNQPQHF
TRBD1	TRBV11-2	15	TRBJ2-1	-	TGTGCCAGCAGCTTGGGACAGGGGAACTACATTGAGCAGTTCTTC	CASSLGQGNYIEQFF
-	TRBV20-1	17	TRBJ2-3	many	TGCAGTGCGCGGAAACCCGGGACGGCCACTAGCACAGATACGCAGTATTTT	CSARKPGTATSTDTQYF
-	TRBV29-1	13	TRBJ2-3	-	TGCAGCGTTGTTGGGGGGGCAACAGATACGCAGTATTTT	CSVVGGATDTQYF
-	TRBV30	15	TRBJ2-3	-	TGTGCCTGGAGTCCGACGACCCGGAGCACAGATACGCAGTATTTT	CAWSPTTRSTDTQYF
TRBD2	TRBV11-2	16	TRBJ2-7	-	TGTGCCAGCAGCTTCTTAGGCGGGAGTGGGGCCTACGAGCAGTACTTC	CASSFLGGSGAYEQYF
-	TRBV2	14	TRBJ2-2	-	TGTGCCAGCAGTCAATTACAGGCAACCGGGGAGCTGTTTTTT	CASSQLQATGELFF
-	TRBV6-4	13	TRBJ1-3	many	TGTGCCAGCAGTGAGAGTACTGGAAACACCATATATTTT	CASSESTGNTIYF
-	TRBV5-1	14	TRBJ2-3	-	TGCGCCAGCAGCTTCGGGACGGGCACAGATACGCAGTATTTT	CASSFGTGTDTQYF
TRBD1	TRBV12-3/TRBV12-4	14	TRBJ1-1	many	TGTGCCAGCACTAGGACAGGTACGAACACTGAAGCTTTCTTT	CASTRTGTNTEAFF
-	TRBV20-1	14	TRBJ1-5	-	TGCAGTGCTAACGTCGGCGGGCAGAATCAGCCCCAGCATTTT	CSANVGGQNQPQHF
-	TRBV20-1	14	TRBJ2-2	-	TGCAGTGCCAGTATTCGAGGGGCCGGCGGGGAGCTGTTTTTT	CSASIRGAGGELFF
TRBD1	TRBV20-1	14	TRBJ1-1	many	TGCAGTGCTAGGGGGGAGACAGGGGTCACTGAAGCTTTCTTT	CSARGETGVTEAFF
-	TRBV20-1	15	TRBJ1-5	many	TGCAGTGCTAGAGGAGGGGATTATAGCAATCAGCCCCAGCATTTT	CSARGGDYSNQPQHF
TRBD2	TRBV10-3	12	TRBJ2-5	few	TGTGCCATCGGGGGGGTCCAAGAGACCCAGTACTTC	CAIGGVQETQYF
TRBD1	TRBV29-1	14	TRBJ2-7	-	TGCAGCGTTGCATACAGGGGAAACACCTACGAGCAGTACTTC	CSVAYRGNTYEQYF
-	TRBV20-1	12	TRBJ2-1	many	TGCAGTGTTCAAATACTCGCTAATGAGCAGTTCTTC	CSVQILANEQFF